The rows below give T cell receptor beta chains drawn from one sample of a study of blood T cell repertoires in COVID-19. Repertoires were generated with immunoSEQ multiplex PCR, while TCRdb's copy carries only in-frame clones and drops some. Of about 150,000 clones in the sample, approximately 86% were seen once. The source material was peripheral blood. All receptors derive from a woman between 70 and 85 years old with acute or convalescent COVID-19. Both conserved end residues are part of each CDR3. D genes are given only for firm matches. Size is stated for part of the rows, as once, few or many counts, or as a class when the clone is expanded.

TRBJ2-2	TRBD2	16	-	TRBV4-1	CASSRIAGGPTGELFF	TGCGCCAGCAGCCGAATAGCGGGGGGGCCGACCGGGGAGCTGTTTTTT
TRBJ2-6	TRBD1	18	once	TRBV18	CASSPRDSAPSGANVLTF	TGTGCCAGCTCACCCCGGGACAGTGCCCCCTCTGGGGCCAACGTCCTGACTTTC
TRBJ1-2	-	14	-	TRBV6-5	CASSPAGQHYGYTF	TGTGCCAGCAGTCCCGCCGGACAGCACTATGGCTACACCTTC
TRBJ1-5	TRBD1	13	-	TRBV6-5	CASSLQGDQPQHF	TGTGCCAGCAGCCTACAGGGGGATCAGCCCCAGCATTTT
TRBJ2-7	-	12	-	TRBV15	CATSRDRDEQYF	TGTGCCACCAGCAGAGATCGGGACGAGCAGTACTTC
TRBJ1-6	-	14	once	TRBV9	CASSVSTGHSPLHF	TGTGCCAGCAGCGTCTCTACAGGGCACTCACCCCTCCACTTT
TRBJ2-1	-	16	-	TRBV11-2	CASSPSTAPVYNEQFF	TGTGCCAGCAGCCCATCGACAGCTCCAGTTTACAATGAGCAGTTCTTC
TRBJ1-4	-	13	-	TRBV12-3/TRBV12-4	CASRSNTNEKLFF	TGTGCCAGCAGGAGTAACACTAATGAAAAACTGTTTTTT
TRBJ1-1	TRBD1	18	-	TRBV9	CASSDPGQGASLSTEAFF	TGTGCCAGCAGCGACCCTGGACAGGGGGCCTCTTTGAGTACTGAAGCTTTCTTT
TRBJ2-1	TRBD2	14	-	TRBV29-1	CSVLAGGLLGEQFF	TGCAGCGTTCTAGCGGGGGGGCTTCTCGGTGAGCAGTTCTTC
TRBJ1-6	TRBD1	14	-	TRBV6-5	CASSPGTAAGTLHF	TGTGCCAGCAGCCCCGGGACAGCGGCAGGGACCCTCCACTTT
TRBJ1-1	-	13	-	TRBV5-3	CARSGGATTEAFF	TGTGCCAGAAGCGGTGGGGCAACCACTGAAGCTTTCTTT
TRBJ1-4	TRBD1	15	-	TRBV5-1	CASSRGQGEGEKLFF	TGCGCCAGCAGCAGGGGACAGGGAGAGGGTGAAAAACTGTTTTTT
TRBJ2-6	-	13	-	TRBV7-3	CASSIAGANVLTF	TGTGCCAGCAGCATCGCTGGGGCCAACGTCCTGACTTTC
TRBJ2-2	TRBD1	16	-	TRBV19	CASSINQGALGGELFF	TGTGCCAGTAGTATCAATCAGGGGGCGCTGGGCGGGGAGCTGTTTTTT
TRBJ1-1	-	13	few	TRBV5-6	CASSLLGEGEAFF	TGTGCCAGCAGCTTGTTAGGGGAGGGTGAAGCTTTCTTT
TRBJ1-4	-	14	-	TRBV19	CASSEGHNREKLFF	TGTGCCAGTAGCGAGGGCCACAATCGTGAAAAACTGTTTTTT
TRBJ2-5	-	16	-	TRBV7-9	CASSLQGSIGQETQYF	TGTGCCAGCAGCTTACAGGGATCTATAGGCCAAGAGACCCAGTACTTC
TRBJ1-2	TRBD1	14	-	TRBV5-1	CASSWGQLDYGYTF	TGCGCCAGCAGCTGGGGACAGCTGGACTATGGCTACACCTTC
TRBJ1-1	-	13	once	TRBV19	CASSMQMNTEAFF	TGTGCCAGTAGTATGCAGATGAACACTGAAGCTTTCTTT
TRBJ2-3	TRBD1	15	-	TRBV7-2	CASSLGQGGRDTQYF	TGTGCCAGCAGCTTGGGACAGGGAGGGAGAGATACGCAGTATTTT
TRBJ1-2	-	16	-	TRBV7-2	CASSLRGRGHPSGYTF	TGTGCCAGCAGCTTAAGGGGCCGAGGCCACCCCAGTGGCTACACCTTC
TRBJ1-2	TRBD1	15	-	TRBV7-9	CASTLGTGIPRGYTF	TGTGCCAGCACTCTCGGGACAGGAATTCCTAGGGGCTACACCTTC